The next 13 T cell receptor beta chains were all read from a single sample in a study of human T cells and chemical hapten exposure (dated by TCRdb to the early 2020s). The receptor library was made with RACE. Data came from a NextSeq 500. TCRdb trimmed public reads at Q25 via fastp, called clones via MiXCR and kept in-frame beta chains. Duplicate CDR3 protein sequences are folded into a single record with the most common DNA and genes. Present in this sample are some 150,000 distinct CDR3 sequences, 10% to 15% of which were seen just once. The ten largest clonotypes hold approximately 1.3% of the sample. What this sample's time point label stands for: patch test 2, 6 weeks after DPC sensitization. This specimen's treatment or condition label, interpreted: therapeutic diphenylcyclopropenone sensitization with weekly scalp DPC. Material: whole blood, obtained in connection with sensitization to the hapten diphenylcyclopropenone (DPC). Receptors were obtained from a woman in her fifties or sixties with alopecia areata. Some clones in this sample may be carry-over from other donors' samples.

In regard to this clonotype: A junction boundary mismatches the germline segment, possibly from a read error. This chain connects TRBV7-2 to TRBJ2-7; D is perhaps TRBD1 or TRBD2 (6 bases each). CDR1 SGHTA and CDR2 FQGNSA come from the germline V gene. The CDR3 is 15 amino acids. The CDR3 protein is CASSLGTGRSYKQYF. The CDR3 nucleotides are TGTGCCAGCAGCTTAGGTACAGGGAGGTCCTACAAGCAGTACTTC.

There are many counts of this clonotype. The chain joins TRBV14 to TRBJ2-7; D unclear. The CDR3 is made up of 11 amino acids. Between the trimmed V and J ends, which lost 1 base and 6 bases, there was a span of 4 bases. Germline V gene lookup returns CDR1 SGHDN and CDR2 FVKESK. CDR3: CASSQVGEQYF. The CDR3 DNA sequence: TGTGCCAGCAGCCAAGTCGGCGAGCAGTACTTC.

This clonotype was seen a few times. This chain links TRBV25-1 with TRBJ2-5, with TRBD2 as a possible D gene (7 bases). Germline CDR1 MGHDK, CDR2 SYGVNS. This CDR3 is built from 16 residues. The V and J ends lost 3 bases and 3 bases respectively, with 17 bases between them. The CDR3 DNA reads TGTGCCAGCAGTGATCGGGGGCGTGGGAGGGAAGAGACCCAGTACTTC. This gives the protein CASSDRGRGREETQYF.

The V and J genes are TRBV7-9 and TRBJ2-1; TRBD2 might be the D (7 bases). Germline assignment: CDR1 SEHNR and CDR2 FQNEAQ (reference sequence). This CDR3 has 16 residues. The V and J ends lost 5 bases and 5 bases respectively, with 19 bases between them. The CDR3 DNA reads as TGTGCCAGCAGCCCTAGCTTGGGGGGGCGAAACAATGAGCAGTTCTTC. This encodes CASSPSLGGRNNEQFF.

The chain joins TRBV2 to TRBJ1-6; D is uncertain. From germline, CDR1 is SNHLY and CDR2 FYNNEI. The germline V and J ends were trimmed by 6 bases and 8 bases, with 20 bases remaining between them. CDR3 length equals 16 residues. CDR3: CASSRSTTRLDSPLHF. In DNA form, the CDR3 reads TGTGCCAGCAGCAGGTCCACTACTCGATTGGATTCACCCCTCCACTTT. The full variable domain, completed using reference TRBV2 and TRBJ1-6, is EPEVTQTPSHQVTQMGQEVILRCVPISNHLYFYWYRQILGQKVEFLVSFYNNEISEKSEIFDDQFSVERPDGSNFTLKIRSTKLEDSAMYFCASSRSTTRLDSPLHFGNGTRLTVT.

This clonotype was observed at least ten times. The chain uses TRBV20-1 and TRBJ1-5; D remains unclear. The CDR3 has 14 residues. Germline V lookup: CDR1 DFQATT, CDR2 SNEGSKA (reference sequence). The V end lost 1 base, the J end lost 2 bases, and 9 bases lay between the germline ends. This CDR3 is CSARGRLGNQPQHF. The CDR3 region has the DNA TGCAGTGCTAGAGGACGTTTGGGCAATCAGCCCCAGCATTTT.

This clonotype has a handful of counts. The chain carries TRBV24-1 and TRBJ2-1; possibly TRBD2 for D (6 bases). Per the germline V gene, CDR1 is KGHDR and CDR2 is SFDVKD. The CDR3 spans 16 residues. The ends were cut back, 2 bases at V and 0 bases at J, with 10 bases in the middle. The CDR3 loop reads CATSDWDGSSYNEQFF. As DNA, the CDR3 is TGTGCCACCAGTGATTGGGACGGGAGCTCCTACAATGAGCAGTTCTTC.

This clonotype has more than one count but fewer than ten. V is TRBV27 and J is TRBJ1-5; D uncertain. Trimming stripped 9 bases from V and 9 bases from J, with 6 bases between. CDR1 and CDR2 from the germline V gene are MNHEY and SMNVEV (reference sequence). The CDR3 runs to 9 residues. The CDR3 loop reads CASGWPQHF. CDR3 DNA: TGTGCCAGTGGCTGGCCCCAGCATTTT.

The chain employs TRBV11-3 and TRBJ2-7; the match to TRBD1 covers 8 bases. Trimming took 5 bases from V and 2 from J; bases not matched to a gene: 11. In germline, CDR1 is SGHNT, CDR2 YENEEA. This CDR3 contains 16 residues. The CDR3 DNA is TGTGCCAGCAGCCCCCTGGCGGGACAGGCAACCTACGAGCAGTACTTC. This sequence encodes CASSPLAGQATYEQYF.

The chain recombines TRBV5-5 with TRBJ2-1, with 8 bases matching TRBD2. CDR1 SGHKS and CDR2 YYEKEE come from the germline V gene (reference sequence). J lost 6 bases, V lost 4 bases, and 9 bases had no gene match. The CDR3 covers 15 residues. CDR3 amino acids: CASSLNGLAANEQFF. The DNA for the CDR3 is TGTGCCAGCAGCCTTAACGGACTAGCTGCCAATGAGCAGTTCTTC.

This clonotype was found many times. The chain combines TRBV24-1 with TRBJ2-3, with unresolved D. Per germline, CDR1 KGHDR and CDR2 SFDVKD. V lost 6 bases and J 4 bases, leaving 13 bases between the germline ends. This CDR3 comprises 14 residues. The CDR3 DNA reads TGTGCCACCAGTCGGGCCCAGGCGGCAGATACGCAGTATTTT. Amino acid sequence: CATSRAQAADTQYF.

This clonotype has a handful of counts. The chain has TRBV20-1 and TRBJ1-5; no reliable D call. Germline CDR1 and CDR2: DFQATT and SNEGSKA (reference sequence). This CDR3 is built from 15 residues. Trimming pared 0 bases from V and 2 bases from J, leaving 11 bases between. CDR3: CSARDLLRGNQPQHF. CDR3 nucleotides: TGCAGTGCTAGAGATCTCCTTCGGGGCAATCAGCCCCAGCATTTT.

This clonotype was observed at least ten times. This rearrangement joins TRBV11-2 to TRBJ2-3, with 12 bases aligning to TRBD2. Trimming cost V 4 bases and J 5 bases; bases outside gene matches: 7. CDR1 and CDR2 from the germline V gene are SGHAT and FQNNGV. The CDR3 is 16 amino acids. The DNA of the CDR3 is TGTGCCAGCAGCTCTAGCGGGAGGGGTTCTGTAGATACGCAGTATTTT. It encodes CASSSSGRGSVDTQYF. The whole variable domain, filled in from reference TRBV11-2 and TRBJ2-3, reads EAGVAQSPRYKIIEKRQSVAFWCNPISGHATLYWYQQILGQGPKLLIQFQNNGVVDDSQLPKDRFSAERLKGVDSTLKIQPAKLEDSAVYLCASSSSGRGSVDTQYFGPGTRLTVL.